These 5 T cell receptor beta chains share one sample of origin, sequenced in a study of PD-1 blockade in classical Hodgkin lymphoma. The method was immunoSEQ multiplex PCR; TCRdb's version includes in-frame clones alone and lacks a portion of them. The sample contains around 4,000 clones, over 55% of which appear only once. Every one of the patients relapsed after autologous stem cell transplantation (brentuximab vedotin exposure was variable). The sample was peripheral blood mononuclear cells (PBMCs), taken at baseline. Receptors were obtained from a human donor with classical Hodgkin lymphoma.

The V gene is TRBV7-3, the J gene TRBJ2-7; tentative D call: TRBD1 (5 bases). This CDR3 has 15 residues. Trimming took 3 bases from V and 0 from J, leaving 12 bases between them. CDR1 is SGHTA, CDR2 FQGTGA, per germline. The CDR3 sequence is CASSFKGDPSYEQYF. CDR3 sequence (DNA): TGTGCCAGCAGCTTCAAAGGGGATCCCTCCTACGAGCAGTACTTC.

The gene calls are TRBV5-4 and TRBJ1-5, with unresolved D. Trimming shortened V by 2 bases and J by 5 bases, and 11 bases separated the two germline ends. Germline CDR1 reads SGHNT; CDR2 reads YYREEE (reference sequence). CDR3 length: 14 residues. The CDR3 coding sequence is TGTGCCAGCAGCTTAGGACCGATACATCAGCCCCAGCATTTT. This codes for CASSLGPIHQPQHF.

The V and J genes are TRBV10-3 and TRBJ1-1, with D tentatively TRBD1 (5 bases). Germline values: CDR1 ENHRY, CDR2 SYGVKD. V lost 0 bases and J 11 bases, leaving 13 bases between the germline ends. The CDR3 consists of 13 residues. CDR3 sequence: CAISESQGVGAFF. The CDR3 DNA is TGTGCCATCAGTGAGTCGCAGGGTGTAGGGGCTTTCTTT.

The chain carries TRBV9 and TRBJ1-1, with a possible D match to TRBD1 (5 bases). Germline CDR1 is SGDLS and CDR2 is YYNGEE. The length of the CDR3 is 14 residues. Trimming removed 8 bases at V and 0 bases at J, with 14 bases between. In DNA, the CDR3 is TGTGCCAGTGCAAGCGACAGTTTGAACACTGAAGCTTTCTTT. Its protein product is CASASDSLNTEAFF.

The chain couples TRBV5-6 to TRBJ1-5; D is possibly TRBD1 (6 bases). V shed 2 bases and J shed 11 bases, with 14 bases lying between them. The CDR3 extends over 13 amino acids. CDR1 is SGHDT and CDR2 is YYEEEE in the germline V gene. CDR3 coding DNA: TGTGCCAGCAGCTTACAGGGTAGGGGGACCCAGCATTTT. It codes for CASSLQGRGTQHF. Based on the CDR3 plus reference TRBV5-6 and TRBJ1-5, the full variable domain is DAGVTQSPTHLIKTRGQQVTLRCSPKSGHDTVSWYQQALGQGPQFIFQYYEEEERQRGNFPDRFSGHQFPNYSSELNVNALLLGDSALYLCASSLQGRGTQHFGDGTRLSIL.